Below are 13 T cell receptor beta chains sequenced from a single sample in a study of blood T cell repertoires in COVID-19. TCRdb's copy holds only in-frame clones and misses some; the assay was immunoSEQ multiplex PCR. The sample yields some 100,000 clones, just under 90% seen once. Sequencing was done on a sample of peripheral blood. These receptors all come from a human donor in a cohort sampled during active COVID-19.

A single count supports this clone. The chain employs TRBV9 and TRBJ1-2, with TRBD1 matching over 9 bases. This CDR3 contains 16 residues. V trimming: 3 bases; J trimming: 3 bases; junction bases outside the gene matches: 9. CDR1 is SGDLS, CDR2 YYNGEE, per germline. The CDR3 is CASSERGDRVDYGYTF. The CDR3 region has the DNA TGTGCCAGCAGCGAGAGGGGGGACAGGGTGGACTATGGCTACACCTTC. Full variable domain (remainder filled in from reference TRBV9 and TRBJ1-2): DSGVTQTPKHLITATGQRVTLRCSPRSGDLSVYWYQQSLDQGLQFLIQYYNGEERAKGNILERFSAQQFPDLHSELNLSSLELGDSALYFCASSERGDRVDYGYTFGSGTRLTVV.

The chain links TRBV4-1 to TRBJ1-2; 9 bases line up with TRBD1. V dropped 0 bases and J dropped 6; count of bases not matched to a gene: 2. The length of the CDR3 is 14 residues. Germline CDR1 reads MGHRA; CDR2 reads YSYEKL. CDR3 sequence: CASSQDRQGDGYTF. The CDR3 bases are TGCGCCAGCAGCCAAGACCGACAGGGGGATGGCTACACCTTC.

The rearrangement joins TRBV3-1 (or the pseudogene TRBV3-2) to TRBJ2-3; TRBD1 might be the D (6 bases). Germline loops: CDR1 LGHDT, CDR2 YNNKEL (reference sequence). V dropped 2 bases and J dropped 5 bases, with 17 bases sitting between them. This CDR3 region has 16 residues. The CDR3 DNA reads as TGTGCCAGCAGCCAAAGGGTTCCAGGGGCGGAAGATACGCAGTATTTT. As protein: CASSQRVPGAEDTQYF.

This clone was observed once. The genes are TRBV7-6 and TRBJ2-2; D may be TRBD2 (6 bases). Germline CDR1 and CDR2: SGHVS and FNYEAQ. V was clipped by 5 bases and J by 7 bases, with 11 bases between them. The CDR3 covers 13 residues. The CDR3 coding sequence is TGTGCCAGCAGCCCTATGGGACTCGGGGAGCTGTTTTTT. Its protein is CASSPMGLGELFF. The full variable domain, its missing parts supplied by reference TRBV7-6 and TRBJ2-2, is GAGVSQSPRYKVTKRGQDVALRCDPISGHVSLYWYRQALGQGPEFLTYFNYEAQQDKSGLPNDRFSAERPEGSISTLTIQRTEQRDSAMYRCASSPMGLGELFFGEGSRLTVL.

The CDR3 reads CASSLGGKNTEAFF. CDR3 nucleotides: TGTGCCAGCAGCTTGGGGGGAAAGAACACTGAAGCTTTCTTT. The J gene is TRBJ1-1, the V gene TRBV7-9, with D perhaps matching TRBD1 (5 bases). The CDR3 runs 14 residues. Trimming removed 3 bases at V and 1 base at J, with 9 bases between. The germline CDR1 and CDR2 sequences are SEHNR and FQNEAQ (reference sequence).

The chain has TRBV7-2 and TRBJ1-2, with 7 bases matching TRBD1. The CDR3 consists of 14 residues. V trimming: 3 bases; J trimming: 4 bases; junction bases outside the gene matches: 5. Germline CDR1 reads SGHTA; CDR2 reads FQGNSA. The CDR3 nucleotides are TGTGCCAGCAGCTTTATAGGGGGCCGCTATGGCTACACCTTC. Its translation is CASSFIGGRYGYTF. Complete variable domain (other parts from reference TRBV7-2 and TRBJ1-2): GAGVSQSPSNKVTEKGKDVELRCDPISGHTALYWYRQSLGQGLEFLIYFQGNSAPDKSGLPSDRFSAERTGGSVSTLTIQRTQQEDSAVYLCASSFIGGRYGYTFGSGTRLTVV.

The CDR3 nucleotides are TGTGCCAGCAGCTTAGCCGGGGGGGTGAGCAATCAGCCCCAGCATTTT. It yields the protein CASSLAGGVSNQPQHF. The chain joins TRBV7-8 to TRBJ1-5; a possible D gene is TRBD1 (5 bases). The germline V gene has CDR1 SGHVS and CDR2 FQNEAQ. This CDR3 comprises 16 residues. The V end lost 0 bases, the J end lost 1 base, and 10 bases lay between the germline ends.

The V gene is TRBV13, the J gene TRBJ2-1; 9 bases align to TRBD2. CDR1 is PRHDT, CDR2 FYEKMQ, per germline (reference sequence). The V and J ends lost 4 bases and 6 bases, in that order; junction bases with no gene match: 10. This CDR3 has 16 amino acids. As DNA, the CDR3 is TGTGCCAGCAGCTCGACGCTAGCGGGAAGGGGCAATGAGCAGTTCTTC. It is translated as CASSSTLAGRGNEQFF.

The J gene is TRBJ1-5, the V gene TRBV19; 9 bases are shared with TRBD1. This CDR3 contains 15 residues. V shed 6 bases, J shed 5 bases, and the junction held 8 bases outside the gene matches. Germline-derived CDR1 and CDR2 are LNHDA and SQIVND (reference sequence). The CDR3 sequence is CASSKGTGYDQPQHF. Here the CDR3 DNA reads TGTGCCAGTAGCAAAGGGACAGGGTACGATCAGCCCCAGCATTTT.

V gene TRBV5-1 combines with J gene TRBJ2-1; 7 bases align to TRBD2. Trimming took 4 bases from V and 1 from J; bases not matched to a gene: 8. In germline, CDR1 is SGHRS, CDR2 YFSETQ. The CDR3 consists of 16 residues. In DNA form, the CDR3 reads TGCGCCAGCAGCGAATCCCTAGCGGCATCCTACAATGAGCAGTTCTTC. Residues: CASSESLAASYNEQFF.

Written as DNA, the CDR3 is TGTGCCACAACAGGGGGGACTAGCAACGAGCAGTACTTC. It codes for CATTGGTSNEQYF. The J gene is TRBJ2-7, the V gene TRBV10-3; possible D gene TRBD2, 9 bases. The CDR3 sequence is 13 residues long. Trimming shortened V by 10 bases and J by 5 bases, and 18 bases separated the two germline ends. Looked up from germline, CDR1 is ENHRY and CDR2 is SYGVKD.

This sequence joins TRBV6-4 and TRBJ1-1; D uncertain. Germline values: CDR1 MRHNA, CDR2 SNTAGT. The CDR3 spans 15 residues. V lost 0 bases and J lost 5, with 13 bases in between. The CDR3 nucleotides are TGTGCCAGCAGTGACTCTAGCCCTTCGAGGACTGAAGCTTTCTTT. Translation gives CASSDSSPSRTEAFF.

The chain carries TRBV28 and TRBJ1-1; a possible D gene is TRBD1 (5 bases). Germline V lookup: CDR1 MDHEN, CDR2 SYDVKM. V was clipped by 6 bases and J by 4 bases, with 27 bases between them. The CDR3 runs 18 residues. CDR3 sequence: CASSPPRWQGPFFTEAFF. The DNA of the CDR3 is TGTGCCAGCAGCCCACCAAGGTGGCAGGGCCCGTTTTTCACTGAAGCTTTCTTT.